One and the same sample provided the 16 T cell receptor beta chains below, sequenced in a study of blood T cell repertoires in COVID-19. The method was immunoSEQ multiplex PCR; TCRdb's version includes in-frame clones alone and lacks a portion of them. The sample has under 300,000 clones; 75% to 85% are singletons. The sample was peripheral blood. The receptors here all came from a woman aged 55-70 years with active or convalescent COVID-19.

The V and J genes are TRBV6-2 or TRBV6-3 and TRBJ2-6; the D is unclear. Trimming left V 4 bases short and J 0 bases short, with 13 bases between. The CDR3 is 17 residues long. Per germline, CDR1 MNHEY and CDR2 SVGEGT. CDR3 sequence: CASSSDRRISGANVLTF. The CDR3 nucleotides read TGTGCCAGCAGTTCCGACCGGAGAATCTCTGGGGCCAACGTCCTGACTTTC.

The genes are TRBV18 and TRBJ1-4; D unclear. Germline CDR1 is KGHSH and CDR2 is LQKENI. This CDR3 has 14 residues. The V end was cut by 3 bases, the J end by 4 bases, with 9 bases between. The chain's CDR3 is CASSPPGFNEKLFF. In nucleotides, the CDR3 is TGTGCCAGCTCACCGCCGGGGTTTAATGAAAAACTGTTTTTT.

This chain uses TRBV6-5 with TRBJ1-1; no firm D call. The ends were cut back, 5 bases at V and 4 bases at J, with 8 bases in the middle. Germline-derived CDR1 and CDR2 are MNHEY and SVGAGI. CDR3 length: 12 amino acids. In nucleotides, the CDR3 is TGTGCCAGCAGTCTGGCGGGCACTGAAGCTTTCTTT. This encodes CASSLAGTEAFF.

The chain uses TRBV4-3 and TRBJ1-5; D remains ambiguous. The V gene lost 0 bases and the J gene lost 5 bases, with 5 bases spanning the gap. CDR1 is LGHNA and CDR2 is YSLEER in the germline V gene. The CDR3 has 13 residues. CDR3 in amino acids: CASSQDQDQPQHF. The DNA of the CDR3 is TGCGCCAGCAGCCAAGATCAGGATCAGCCCCAGCATTTT.

The CDR3 DNA reads as TGTGCCAGCAGCCGGACTAGCGGGGGGGCCCCGGAGACCCAGTACTTC. Encoded protein: CASSRTSGGAPETQYF. The rearrangement joins TRBV5-8 to TRBJ2-5; 15 nucleotides match TRBD2. Germline-derived CDR1 and CDR2 are SGHTS and YDEGEE. The V gene end was trimmed by 4 bases and the J gene end by 5 bases; junction bases not matched to a gene: 6. The CDR3 loop spans 16 amino acids.

V usage is TRBV4-1 and J usage is TRBJ1-2; D may be TRBD1 (5 bases). There are 16 residues in the CDR3. Germline V gene lookup returns CDR1 MGHRA and CDR2 YSYEKL. V dropped 0 bases and J dropped 8 bases, with 19 bases sitting between them. CDR3 DNA sequence: TGCGCCAGCAGCCAAGATCGGGGGGTCCTTCTCTCCGGCTACACCTTC. It specifies CASSQDRGVLLSGYTF.

There are a few counts of this clone. The chain carries TRBV4-2 and TRBJ2-7, with a weak D call TRBD2 (5 bases). Germline loops: CDR1 LGHNA, CDR2 YNFKEQ. With 0 bases removed from V and 0 bases from J, the gap between germline ends came to 21 bases. This CDR3 comprises 19 residues. The CDR3 DNA is TGTGCCAGCAGCCAAGAATGGAGGACGTGGCAGCGAGGCTCCTACGAGCAGTACTTC. Translated, it gives CASSQEWRTWQRGSYEQYF.

The chain joins TRBV6-5 to TRBJ2-3, with a tentative D call TRBD2 (6 bases). The CDR3 has 14 residues. Germline CDR1 MNHEY, CDR2 SVGAGI. Trimming took 7 bases from V and 1 from J, leaving 12 bases between them. The CDR3 loop is CASTDGGGTDTQYF. The CDR3 DNA sequence: TGTGCCAGCACCGACGGAGGGGGCACAGATACGCAGTATTTT.

This chain joins TRBV7-6 and TRBJ2-7, with 11 bases matching TRBD1. This CDR3 contains 14 residues. Germline V gives CDR1 SGHVS, CDR2 FNYEAQ. Unmatched junction bases numbered 4, after V lost 3 bases and J lost 6 bases. This CDR3 reads CASSLRTGGGEQYF. The CDR3 DNA reads as TGTGCCAGCAGCTTGAGGACAGGGGGCGGCGAGCAGTACTTC.

This clone appeared once. The chain combines TRBV5-1 with TRBJ2-6; D may be TRBD1 (5 bases). The germline V gene has CDR1 SGHRS and CDR2 YFSETQ. Trimming took off 1 base at V and 0 bases at J, with 20 bases between the two ends. The CDR3 is 20 amino acids. CDR3: CASSLSPTAQAFSGANVLTF. The CDR3 DNA reads as TGCGCCAGCAGCTTGAGCCCAACCGCACAGGCGTTCTCTGGGGCCAACGTCCTGACTTTC.

The chain combines TRBV9 with TRBJ2-1; 9 bases fit TRBD2. V trimming: 4 bases; J trimming: 8 bases; junction bases outside the gene matches: 10. Per germline, CDR1 SGDLS and CDR2 YYNGEE. This CDR3 has 15 residues. The CDR3 region has the DNA TGTGCCAGCAGCCTAGTGGCGGGGGGGCCTGATGAGCAGTTCTTC. It codes for CASSLVAGGPDEQFF. Variable domain in full (rest from reference TRBV9 and TRBJ2-1): DSGVTQTPKHLITATGQRVTLRCSPRSGDLSVYWYQQSLDQGLQFLIQYYNGEERAKGNILERFSAQQFPDLHSELNLSSLELGDSALYFCASSLVAGGPDEQFFGPGTRLTVL.

The CDR3 sequence: CASSFAGDTEAFF. The CDR3 DNA reads as TGTGCCAGTAGTTTCGCCGGGGACACTGAAGCTTTCTTT. The chain is built from TRBV19 and TRBJ1-1; D call uncertain. V was shortened by 5 bases and J by 3 bases, with 10 bases between the two germline ends. The CDR3 has 13 residues. The germline V gene has CDR1 LNHDA and CDR2 SQIVND (reference sequence).

This clone was found a few times. The V and J genes are TRBV29-1 and TRBJ1-1; 8 bases map to TRBD1. The J segment lost 0 bases and the V segment lost 7 bases, leaving 7 bases of the junction unmatched. Germline V gives CDR1 SQVTM, CDR2 ANQGSEA. This CDR3 is 14 amino acids long. CDR3 DNA: TGCAGCGCTCGGACAGGGAGGATGAACACTGAAGCTTTCTTT. Translating gives CSARTGRMNTEAFF.

In its sample, this clone was seen a few times. The chain couples TRBV4-3 to TRBJ1-2, with TRBD1 matching over 9 bases. Germline CDR1 and CDR2: LGHNA and YSLEER. The V gene end was trimmed by 1 base and the J gene end by 8 bases; junction bases not matched to a gene: 8. The CDR3 covers 15 residues. The CDR3, as DNA: TGCGCCAGCAGCCAAGTACTACAGGGGGCCGTCGGCTACACCTTC. This translates into CASSQVLQGAVGYTF.

The DNA for the CDR3 is TGTGCCAGCAGTTACGGGACAGGGTGGTCCAAAAACATTCAGTACTTC. This encodes CASSYGTGWSKNIQYF. V gene TRBV6-5 combines with J gene TRBJ2-4, with 9 bases that match TRBD1. V dropped 2 bases and J dropped 2; count of bases not matched to a gene: 4. In germline, CDR1 is MNHEY, CDR2 SVGAGI. The CDR3 is 16 amino acids.

The CDR3 DNA follows: TGTGCCAGCAGTGTCCGTCGGGACAGAAATAATTCACCCCTCCACTTT. This sequence encodes CASSVRRDRNNSPLHF. J is TRBJ1-6 and V is TRBV6-1; 7 positions agree with TRBD1. The CDR3 runs 16 residues. V gave up 4 bases and J gave up 5 bases; unmatched junction bases: 8. CDR1 is MNHNS, CDR2 SASEGT, per germline.